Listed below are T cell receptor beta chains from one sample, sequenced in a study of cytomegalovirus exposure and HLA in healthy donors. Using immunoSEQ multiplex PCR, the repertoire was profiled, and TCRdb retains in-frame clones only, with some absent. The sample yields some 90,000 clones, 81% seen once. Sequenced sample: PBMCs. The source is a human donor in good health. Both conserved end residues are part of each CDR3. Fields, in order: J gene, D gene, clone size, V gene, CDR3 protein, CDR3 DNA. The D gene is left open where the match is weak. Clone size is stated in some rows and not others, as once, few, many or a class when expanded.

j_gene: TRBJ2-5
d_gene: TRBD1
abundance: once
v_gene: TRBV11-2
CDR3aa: CASSRLLGGLDQETQYF
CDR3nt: TGTGCCAGCAGCCGCCTTCTAGGGGGCCTGGACCAAGAGACCCAGTACTTC

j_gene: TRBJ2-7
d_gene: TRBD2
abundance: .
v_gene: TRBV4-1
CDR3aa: CASSQEGRGYEQYF
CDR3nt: TGCGCCAGCAGCCAAGAAGGGAGGGGCTACGAGCAGTACTTC

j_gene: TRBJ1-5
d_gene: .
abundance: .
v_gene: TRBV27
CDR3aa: CASSLTGPGQPQHF
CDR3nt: TGTGCCAGCAGTTTGACAGGTCCGGGTCAGCCCCAGCATTTT

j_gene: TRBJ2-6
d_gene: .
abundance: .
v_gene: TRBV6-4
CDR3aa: CASSDSPGAGANVLTF
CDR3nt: TGTGCCAGCAGTGACTCTCCAGGGGCTGGGGCCAACGTCCTGACTTTC

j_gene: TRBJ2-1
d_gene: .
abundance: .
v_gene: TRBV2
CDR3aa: CASPDGEEQFF
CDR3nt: TGTGCCAGCCCAGACGGGGAAGAGCAGTTCTTC

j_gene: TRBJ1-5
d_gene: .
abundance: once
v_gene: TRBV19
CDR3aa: CASTGHLIATLRQPQHF
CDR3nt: TGTGCCAGCACGGGACACCTGATTGCTACTTTAAGGCAGCCCCAGCATTTT

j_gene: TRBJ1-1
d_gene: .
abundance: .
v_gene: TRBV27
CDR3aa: CASSLAGRRTEAFF
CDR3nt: TGTGCCAGCAGTTTAGCAGGGAGGCGGACTGAAGCTTTCTTT

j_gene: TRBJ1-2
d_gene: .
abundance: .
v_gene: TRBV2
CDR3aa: CASSGASYGYTF
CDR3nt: TGTGCCAGCAGTGGAGCGAGCTATGGCTACACCTTC

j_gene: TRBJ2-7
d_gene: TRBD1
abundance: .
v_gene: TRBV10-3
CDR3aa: CAISESPTGDEQYF
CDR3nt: TGTGCCATCAGTGAGTCGCCGACAGGGGACGAGCAGTACTTC

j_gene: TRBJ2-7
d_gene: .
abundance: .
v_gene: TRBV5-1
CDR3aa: CASSLAQGPYEQYF
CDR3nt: TGCGCCAGCAGCTTGGCGCAGGGGCCCTACGAGCAGTACTTC

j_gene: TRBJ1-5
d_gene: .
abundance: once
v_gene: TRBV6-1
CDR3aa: CAGRRHGNQPQHF
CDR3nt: TGTGCCGGGCGGAGGCACGGCAATCAGCCCCAGCATTTT

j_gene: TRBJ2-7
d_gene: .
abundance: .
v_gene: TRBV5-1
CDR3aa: CASCLGAGYIYGQYF
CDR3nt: TGCGCCAGCTGCCTTGGGGCAGGATACATCTACGGGCAGTACTTC

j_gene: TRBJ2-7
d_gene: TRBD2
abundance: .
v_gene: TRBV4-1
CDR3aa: CASSQVGGRAAGQYF
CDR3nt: TGCGCCAGCAGCCAAGTCGGCGGGAGGGCTGCGGGGCAGTACTTC

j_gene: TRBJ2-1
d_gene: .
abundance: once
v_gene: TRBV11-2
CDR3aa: CASSPVLQRVDEQFF
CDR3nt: TGTGCCAGCAGCCCCGTTCTTCAGAGGGTCGATGAGCAGTTCTTC

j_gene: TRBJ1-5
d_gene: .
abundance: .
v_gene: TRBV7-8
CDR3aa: CASTPSGGSNQPQHF
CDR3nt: TGTGCCAGCACCCCCTCGGGGGGCAGCAATCAGCCCCAGCATTTT

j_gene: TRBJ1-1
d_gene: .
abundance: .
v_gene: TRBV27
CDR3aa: CASSLLQQVPNTEAFF
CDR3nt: TGTGCCAGCAGTTTATTACAGCAAGTTCCGAACACTGAAGCTTTCTTT

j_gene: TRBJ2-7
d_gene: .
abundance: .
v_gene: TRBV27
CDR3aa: CASREGRIHEQYF
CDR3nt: TGTGCCAGCCGTGAAGGCAGGATCCACGAGCAGTACTTC

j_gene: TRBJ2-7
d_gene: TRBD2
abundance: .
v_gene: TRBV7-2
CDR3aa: CASSPSGRVEQYF
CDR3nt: TGTGCCAGCAGCCCTAGCGGGAGGGTTGAGCAGTACTTC

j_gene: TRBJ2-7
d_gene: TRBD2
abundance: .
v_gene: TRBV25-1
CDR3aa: CASSDPGTSGRSSYEQYF
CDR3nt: TGTGCCAGCAGTGACCCCGGGACTAGCGGGAGGTCTTCCTACGAGCAGTACTTC

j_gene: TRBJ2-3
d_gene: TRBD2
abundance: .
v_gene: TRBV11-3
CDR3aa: CASSEGSSGSTDTQYF
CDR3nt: TGTGCCAGCAGCGAGGGCTCTAGCGGAAGCACAGATACGCAGTATTTT

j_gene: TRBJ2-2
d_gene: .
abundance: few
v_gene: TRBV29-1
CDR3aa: CSVVIAAGELFF
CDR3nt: TGCAGCGTTGTGATAGCCGCCGGGGAGCTGTTTTTT

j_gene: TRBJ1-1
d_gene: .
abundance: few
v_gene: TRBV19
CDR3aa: CASSISGEAFF
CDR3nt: TGTGCCAGTAGTATATCGGGAGAAGCTTTCTTT

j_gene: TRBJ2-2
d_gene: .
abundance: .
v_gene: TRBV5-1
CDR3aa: CASSSGLTGELFF
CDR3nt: TGCGCCAGCAGCTCGGGACTCACCGGGGAGCTGTTTTTT

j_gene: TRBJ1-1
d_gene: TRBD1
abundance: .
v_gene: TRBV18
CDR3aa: CASSPNGQGNTEAFF
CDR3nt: TGTGCCAGCTCACCTAACGGACAGGGGAACACTGAAGCTTTCTTT

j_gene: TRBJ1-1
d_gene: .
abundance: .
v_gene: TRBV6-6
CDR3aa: CASSYSRQPNTEAFF
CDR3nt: TGTGCCAGCAGTTACTCGAGACAGCCAAACACTGAAGCTTTCTTT

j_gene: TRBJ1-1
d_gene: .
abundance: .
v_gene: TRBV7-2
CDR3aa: CASSLNPEGTEAFF
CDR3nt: TGTGCCAGCAGCTTAAATCCAGAGGGCACTGAAGCTTTCTTT

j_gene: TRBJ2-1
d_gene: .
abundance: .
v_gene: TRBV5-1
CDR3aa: CASSLPLDSYNEQFF
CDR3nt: TGCGCCAGCAGCCTACCACTAGACTCTTACAATGAGCAGTTCTTC

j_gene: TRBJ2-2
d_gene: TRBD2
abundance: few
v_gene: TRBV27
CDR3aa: CASSPNSGRGELFF
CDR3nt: TGTGCCAGCAGTCCGAATAGCGGGAGAGGGGAGCTGTTTTTT

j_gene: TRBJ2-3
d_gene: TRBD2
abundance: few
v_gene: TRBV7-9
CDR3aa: CATLAGGSTDTQYF
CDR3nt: TGTGCCACTTTAGCGGGGGGTAGCACAGATACGCAGTATTTT

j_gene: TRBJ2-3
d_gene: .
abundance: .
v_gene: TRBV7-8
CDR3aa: CASSSIRGLTDTQYF
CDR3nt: TGTGCCAGCAGCTCCATTCGGGGTCTCACAGATACGCAGTATTTT

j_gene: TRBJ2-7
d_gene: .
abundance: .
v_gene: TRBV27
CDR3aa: CASSLSGGAVPYEQYF
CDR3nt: TGTGCCAGCAGTTTATCAGGGGGGGCCGTCCCCTACGAGCAGTACTTC

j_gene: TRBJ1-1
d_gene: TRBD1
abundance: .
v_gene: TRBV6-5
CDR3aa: CASREDRGGTEAFF
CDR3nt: TGTGCCAGCAGGGAGGACAGGGGAGGCACTGAAGCTTTCTTT

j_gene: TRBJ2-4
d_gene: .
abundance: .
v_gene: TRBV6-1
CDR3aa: CASSARTVPIQYF
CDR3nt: TGTGCCAGCAGTGCCCGGACAGTTCCTATTCAGTACTTC

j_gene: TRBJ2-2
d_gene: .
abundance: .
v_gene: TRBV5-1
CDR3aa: CASSLSGSATGELFF
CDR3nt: TGCGCCAGCAGCTTGTCCGGGAGCGCCACCGGGGAGCTGTTTTTT

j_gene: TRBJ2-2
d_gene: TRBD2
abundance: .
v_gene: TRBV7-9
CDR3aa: CASSWGGFNTGELFF
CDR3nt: TGTGCCAGCAGCTGGGGGGGATTCAACACCGGGGAGCTGTTTTTT

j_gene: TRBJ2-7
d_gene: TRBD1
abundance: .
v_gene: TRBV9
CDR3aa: CASSADRGLGEQYF
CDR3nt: TGTGCCAGCAGCGCGGACAGGGGGCTCGGTGAGCAGTACTTC

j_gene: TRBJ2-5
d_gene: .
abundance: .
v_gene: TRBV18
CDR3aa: CATLSGVGETQYF
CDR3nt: TGTGCCACCCTTTCAGGGGTGGGGGAGACCCAGTACTTC

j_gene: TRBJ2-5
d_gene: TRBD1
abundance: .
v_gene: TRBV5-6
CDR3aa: CASSRTGDWEETQYF
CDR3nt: TGTGCCAGCAGCCGGACAGGGGATTGGGAAGAGACCCAGTACTTC

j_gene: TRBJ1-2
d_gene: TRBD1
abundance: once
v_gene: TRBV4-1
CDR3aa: CASSPGQGTGYTF
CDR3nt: TGCGCCAGCAGCCCGGGACAGGGGACTGGCTACACCTTC

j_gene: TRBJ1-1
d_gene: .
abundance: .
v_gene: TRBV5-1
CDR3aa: CASSRTGILNEAFF
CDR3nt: TGCGCCAGCAGCCGTACAGGGATATTAAATGAAGCTTTCTTT